The 8 T cell receptor beta chains listed next were all sequenced from one sample in a study of T-cell reconstitution after alpha-beta-depleted transplantation in children. The library targeted TCRbeta and was prepared with unique molecular identifiers. A single record per CDR3 protein comes from TCRdb applying MiXCR to the PCR reads. The sample has roughly 790,000 distinct CDR3 sequences; 16% are singletons. The sample in question was PBMCs, mostly from graft donor cells, obtained 360 days after TCRalphabeta/CD19-depleted stem cell transplant. These TCRs come from a male patient younger than 18 who had a stem cell transplant for acute lymphoblastic leukemia, so the T cells may come from the graft donor.

This rearrangement joins TRBV12-3 or TRBV12-4 to TRBJ2-3; TRBD2 might be the D (6 bases). Deletions cut 4 bases from V and 2 bases from J, with 13 bases between. The length of the CDR3 is 15 residues. The CDR3 DNA is TGTGCCAGCAGTTGGAGGGGAGCTACCACAGATACGCAGTATTTT. Amino acid sequence: CASSWRGATTDTQYF.

Only a few counts were recorded for this clonotype. The rearrangement joins TRBV12-3 or TRBV12-4 to TRBJ2-1; D is possibly TRBD1 (5 bases). This CDR3 region has 15 residues. V lost 7 bases and J lost 6, with 19 bases in between. The CDR3 sequence is CASTLGDIRRNEQFF. The CDR3 bases are TGTGCCAGCACCTTAGGGGATATCAGGCGCAATGAGCAGTTCTTC.

This chain uses TRBV7-9 with TRBJ2-5; 9 bases fit TRBD1. Germline assignment: CDR1 SEHNR and CDR2 FQNEAQ (reference sequence). The CDR3 sequence is 17 residues long. V trimming: 5 bases; J trimming: 4 bases; junction bases outside the gene matches: 14. The CDR3, as DNA: TGTGCCAGCAGCCCCCACTGGGTGGGACAGGGTGGAGAGACCCAGTACTTC. This encodes CASSPHWVGQGGETQYF.

The chain employs TRBV9 and TRBJ2-7; 7 bases agree with TRBD1. Trimming took 0 bases from V and 7 from J; bases not matched to a gene: 10. Germline V gives CDR1 SGDLS, CDR2 YYNGEE. This CDR3 is built from 15 residues. CDR3 amino acids: CASSVDATGELEQYF. The CDR3, as DNA: TGTGCCAGCAGCGTAGACGCTACAGGGGAGTTGGAGCAGTACTTC. The whole variable domain, remainder taken from reference TRBV9 and TRBJ2-7, is DSGVTQTPKHLITATGQRVTLRCSPRSGDLSVYWYQQSLDQGLQFLIQYYNGEERAKGNILERFSAQQFPDLHSELNLSSLELGDSALYFCASSVDATGELEQYFGPGTRLTVT.

The chain couples TRBV14 to TRBJ2-3; 7 positions agree with TRBD1. V lost 4 bases, J lost 2 bases, and 15 bases stayed unmatched. The CDR3 contains 18 residues. Germline CDR1 SGHDN, CDR2 FVKESK. This chain's CDR3 is CASSRRPPGQFITDTQYF. The CDR3 bases are TGTGCCAGCAGCCGGAGACCACCGGGACAGTTTATCACAGATACGCAGTATTTT. The variable domain in full, completed from reference TRBV14 and TRBJ2-3, reads EAGVTQFPSHSVIEKGQTVTLRCDPISGHDNLYWYRRVMGKEIKFLLHFVKESKQDESGMPNNRFLAERTGGTYSTLKVQPAELEDSGVYFCASSRRPPGQFITDTQYFGPGTRLTVL.

The V call is TRBV3-1, the J call TRBJ2-7; D perhaps matches TRBD1 (5 bases). The V end was cut by 10 bases, the J end by 0 bases, with 22 bases between. Germline CDR1 reads LGHDT; CDR2 reads YNNKEL (reference sequence). This CDR3 contains 16 residues. In DNA form, the CDR3 reads TGTGCCACCTCCCAGGGCATACTGGCCCTCTCCTACGAGCAGTACTTC. This translates into CATSQGILALSYEQYF.

The rearrangement uses TRBV5-1 and TRBJ2-1, with TRBD1 matching over 7 bases. The CDR3 is made up of 14 amino acids. The J segment lost 7 bases and the V segment lost 3 bases, leaving 7 bases of the junction unmatched. Germline assignment: CDR1 SGHRS and CDR2 YFSETQ. CDR3 bases: TGCGCCAGCAGCTCCAGGGACAGTTGGAATGAGCAGTTCTTC. Its protein product is CASSSRDSWNEQFF. The complete variable domain, with remaining parts taken from reference TRBV5-1 and TRBJ2-1, reads KAGVTQTPRYLIKTRGQQVTLSCSPISGHRSVSWYQQTPGQGLQFLFEYFSETQRNKGNFPGRFSGRQFSNSRSEMNVSTLELGDSALYLCASSSRDSWNEQFFGPGTRLTVL.

As DNA, the CDR3 is TGCGCCAGCAGCCAACCCCCGCTCCTTAAGCGGCTCAAAAACATTCAGTACTTC. This translates into CASSQPPLLKRLKNIQYF. The V gene is TRBV4-1, the J gene TRBJ2-4, with D perhaps matching TRBD2 (5 bases). V shed 2 bases and J shed 3 bases, with 20 bases lying between them. In germline, CDR1 is MGHRA, CDR2 YSYEKL. The CDR3 has 18 amino acids.